Reported below is one T cell receptor (beta chain). Its binding antigen is unknown. One end of the junction fails to match germline, which may point to a read error. This record comes from a study of tumor-infiltrating lymphocytes in primary liver carcinoma (dated by TCRdb to the late 2010s). At the level of the whole study: Of the five patients, three men and two women aged 30 to 69 years, four had hepatocellular carcinoma and one had combined HCC and intrahepatic cholangiocarcinoma. The five patients had tumors staged T1-T3 N0M0, with maximum diameters ranging from about 4.2 to 11 cm. Each sample produced roughly 3.65 to 8 million productive TCRbeta reads, and read depth showed no significant difference between tissue types. The study combined TCRbeta repertoire sequencing, expression microarrays and whole-exome sequencing across five regions of each liver tumor, with adjacent normal tissue and blood. A total of approximately 35 specimens from 5 patients underwent TCRbeta repertoire sequencing, comprising approximately 25 tumor regions, 5 adjacent noncancerous liver tissues and 5 peripheral blood samples. The roughly 25 tumor region samples were profiled with Agilent mRNA microarrays so that TCRbeta repertoire diversity could be related to the local molecular phenotype. Technical replicate repertoires showed high reproducibility, with mean shared-clone rates around 0.9 and correlation coefficients above 0.95. Study-level results and caveats: Only the TCR beta chain was sequenced, which likely underestimates true repertoire diversity because unpaired alpha chains were not captured. Repertoire overlap was found to be higher between tumor regions (mean around 35%) than between tumor-adjacent (about 17%) or tumor-blood (about 14%) pairs, consistent with antigen-driven expansion. Only roughly 8-24% of top clones appeared in all five regions of a tumor, which suggests that tumor-infiltrating T cells are spatially heterogeneous. The study included only a few patients, and the authors note findings should be validated in a larger study. Comparison of CD4+ and CD8+ T cell repertoires was precluded by the use of bulk unsorted samples. The top 250 clones made up a significantly larger repertoire fraction in tumors than in blood (p = 0.039).

From the cysteine up to the phenylalanine, the CDR3 has a length of 12 residues. The read is trimmed to its CDR3 DNA, 36 bases read in frame from base 1. From the germline V gene, CDR1 is SGHDT and CDR2 is YYEEEE. Total RNA and DNA were co-extracted from around 20-30 mg of bulk tissue with the AllPrep DNA/RNA mini kit, without cell sorting. Between November 2015 and 2016, a handful of patients in China with histopathologically diagnosed primary liver carcinoma had surgical resection. At the time of sampling, the patients were treatment-naive and had chronic HBV infection. Each tumor was sampled at five spatially separated regions: the superior, inferior, left-lateral and right-lateral poles and the tumor centre. Histological examination found more than 75% viable tumor cells in every tumor sample. Fresh tumor and adjacent tissue pieces were bisected; one half was stored in RNAlater at -80°C, the other sent for histology.

A constant-region primer and ProtoScript II reverse transcriptase were used to reverse-transcribe TCRbeta-specific cDNA from around 540 ng total RNA. TCRbeta libraries were built with three nested multiplex PCR rounds, a slightly modified ARM-PCR procedure. The first two PCR rounds used multiplex TRBV1-TRBV30 forward primers with a Cbeta reverse primer, each for approximately 10 cycles. Sample barcodes and Illumina adapters were attached in a final 25-cycle PCR using Deep VentR polymerase. Before sequencing, amplicons of 200-500 bp were gel-purified using a QIAquick gel extraction kit. An Illumina HiSeq 2500 was used to sequence the TCRbeta amplicons, generating 250-bp paired-end reads. The study's processing was this. Quality trimming of reads was performed with Trimmomatic v0.33, and paired reads were merged with FLASH v1.2.11 so that full CDR3 sequences could be recovered. MiGEC v1.2.1b assigned V, D and J germline segments to the rearranged TCRbeta sequences. VDJtools v1.0.0 computed clonotype statistics and Shannon-Wiener diversity indices. To cut down on sampling bias, every analysis after diversity analysis relied on just the 250 most abundant clonotypes from each sample. In-frame beta chains were kept once TCRdb had trimmed the public reads at Q25 with fastp and called clones with MiXCR. Each entry merges the rows of one CDR3 protein and shows their most common DNA and genes. TCRdb assigned the V and J calls; the authors' analysis was not used. In this sample the table shows around 70,000 distinct CDR3 sequences, 60% to 75% of which occur a single time. The ten largest clones capture 28% of the sample.

In this chain, TRBV5-6 is recombined with TRBJ2-7; no D segment can be confidently identified. The source of this sequence is a man aged 40-49 years with primary liver carcinoma and hepatitis B virus infection. The specimen sequenced was liver tumor tissue from sampling region 4. The intended sense of this specimen's cell subset or site label: tumor region T4, right-lateral pole. The sequenced DNA is TGTACCAGTAGCATACATGCTAGCGAGCAGTACTTC. Translated, it gives CTSSIHASEQYF.